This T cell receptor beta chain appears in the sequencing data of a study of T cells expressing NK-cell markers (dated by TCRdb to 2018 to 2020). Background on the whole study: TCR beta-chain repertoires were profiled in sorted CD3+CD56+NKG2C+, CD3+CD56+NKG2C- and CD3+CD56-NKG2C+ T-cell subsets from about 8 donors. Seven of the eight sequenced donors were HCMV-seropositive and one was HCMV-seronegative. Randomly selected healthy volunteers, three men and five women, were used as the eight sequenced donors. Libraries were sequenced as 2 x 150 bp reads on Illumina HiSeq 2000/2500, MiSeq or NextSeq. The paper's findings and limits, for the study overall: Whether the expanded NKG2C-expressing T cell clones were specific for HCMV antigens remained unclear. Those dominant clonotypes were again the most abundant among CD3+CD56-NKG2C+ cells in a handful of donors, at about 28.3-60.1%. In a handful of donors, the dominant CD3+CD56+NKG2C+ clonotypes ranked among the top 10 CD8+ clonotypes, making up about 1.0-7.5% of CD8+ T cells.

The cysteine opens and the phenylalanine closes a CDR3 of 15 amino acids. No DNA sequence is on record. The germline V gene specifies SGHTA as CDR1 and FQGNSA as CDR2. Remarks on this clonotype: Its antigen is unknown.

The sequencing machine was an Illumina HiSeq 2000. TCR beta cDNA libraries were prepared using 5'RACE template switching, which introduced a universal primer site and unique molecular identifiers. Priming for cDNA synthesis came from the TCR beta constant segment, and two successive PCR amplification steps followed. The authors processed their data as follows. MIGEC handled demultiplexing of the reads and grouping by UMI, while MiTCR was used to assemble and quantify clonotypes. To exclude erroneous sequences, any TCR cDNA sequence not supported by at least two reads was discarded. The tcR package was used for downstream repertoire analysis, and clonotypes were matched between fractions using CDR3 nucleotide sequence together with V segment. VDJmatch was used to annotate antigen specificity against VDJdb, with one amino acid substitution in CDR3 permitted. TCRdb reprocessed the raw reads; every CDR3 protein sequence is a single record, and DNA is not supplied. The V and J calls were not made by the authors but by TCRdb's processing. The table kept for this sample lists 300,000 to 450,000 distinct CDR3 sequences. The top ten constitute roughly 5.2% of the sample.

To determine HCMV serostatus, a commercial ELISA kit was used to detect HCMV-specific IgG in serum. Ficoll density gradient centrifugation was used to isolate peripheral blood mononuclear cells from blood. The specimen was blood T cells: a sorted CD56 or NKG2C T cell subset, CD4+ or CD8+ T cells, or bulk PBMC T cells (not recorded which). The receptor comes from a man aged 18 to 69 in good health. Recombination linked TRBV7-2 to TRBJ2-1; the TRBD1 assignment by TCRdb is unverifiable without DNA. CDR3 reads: CASTPDRGSYNEQFF.